The 13 T cell receptor beta chains listed next were all sequenced from one sample in a study of blood T cell repertoires in COVID-19. Profiling relied on immunoSEQ multiplex PCR, and the TCRdb table lists in-frame clones only, not all of them. The sample shows about 220,000 clones, 82% of them seen only once. The specimen was peripheral blood. The receptors were sampled from a woman of 80 years or more with COVID-19, enrolled during active disease.

With regard to this clone: At the DNA level, this CDR3 is encoded by other sequences in the same sample as well. CDR3 in amino acids: CASSYSTGTGGYEQYF. The CDR3 nucleotides are TGTGCCAGCAGTTACTCGACCGGGACAGGGGGCTACGAGCAGTACTTC. The chain employs TRBV6-5 and TRBJ2-7; 11 bases match TRBD1. The CDR3 is made up of 16 amino acids. Losses at the gene ends were 0 bases for V and 3 bases for J; bases not matched to a gene: 4. Germline-derived CDR1 and CDR2 are MNHEY and SVGAGI.

This clone showed up just once. The same CDR3 also results from other DNA sequences found in this sample. The rearrangement joins TRBV5-1 to TRBJ1-5, with 8 bases identical to TRBD1. The CDR3 covers 15 residues. Trimming removed 4 bases from V and 2 bases from J; junction bases left unmatched: 5. Germline V gene lookup returns CDR1 SGHRS and CDR2 YFSETQ. The CDR3 loop reads CASSLGQGGNQPQHF. The DNA of the CDR3 is TGCGCCAGCAGCCTTGGACAGGGTGGCAATCAGCCCCAGCATTTT.

The chain links TRBV18 to TRBJ1-2; 8 nucleotides agree with TRBD1. The CDR3 has 16 amino acids. The germline V gene has CDR1 KGHSH and CDR2 LQKENI. V gave up 0 bases and J gave up 4 bases; unmatched junction bases: 7. CDR3 bases: TGTGCCAGCTCACCACCCCCCGACAGGGGAGGCTATGGCTACACCTTC. The encoded protein is CASSPPPDRGGYGYTF. Drawing the rest from reference TRBV18 and TRBJ1-2, the complete variable domain is NAGVMQNPRHLVRRRGQEARLRCSPMKGHSHVYWYRQLPEEGLKFMVYLQKENIIDESGMPKERFSAEFPKEGPSILRIQQVVRGDSAAYFCASSPPPDRGGYGYTFGSGTRLTVV.

This rearrangement joins TRBV20-1 to TRBJ2-2; TRBD1 aligns across 8 bases. The CDR3 contains 14 residues. J was trimmed by 3 bases and V by 3 bases; bases with no gene match: 3. The germline CDR1 and CDR2 sequences are DFQATT and SNEGSKA (reference sequence). CDR3 coding DNA: TGCAGTGCTAGTTCGGACAGGGACACCGGGGAGCTGTTTTTT. Amino acids: CSASSDRDTGELFF.

This clone has only one observation. V gene TRBV3-1 (or the pseudogene TRBV3-2) combines with J gene TRBJ2-5; a possible D gene is TRBD1 (7 bases). The germline CDR1 and CDR2 sequences are LGHDT and YNNKEL (reference sequence). With 4 bases removed from V and 4 bases from J, the gap between germline ends came to 10 bases. The length of the CDR3 is 13 residues. The CDR3 loop is CASSLQGGETQYF. The CDR3 coding sequence is TGTGCCAGCAGCCTCCAGGGGGGAGAGACCCAGTACTTC.

The chain employs TRBV28 and TRBJ2-7, with 7 bases that match TRBD2. Trimming removed 5 bases from V and 9 bases from J; junction bases left unmatched: 4. CDR1 and CDR2 from the germline V gene are MDHEN and SYDVKM. The CDR3 is 11 residues long. The CDR3 bases are TGTGCCAGCAGTCCTCGGGGGGTGCAGTACTTC. Translated, it gives CASSPRGVQYF. Full variable domain (missing parts from reference TRBV28 and TRBJ2-7): DVKVTQSSRYLVKRTGEKVFLECVQDMDHENMFWYRQDPGLGLRLIYFSYDVKMKEKGDIPEGYSVSREKKERFSLILESASTNQTSMYLCASSPRGVQYFGPGTRLTVT.

The V and J genes are TRBV6-5 and TRBJ1-6; a weak D match, TRBD1 (6 bases). The V gene's germline CDR1 is MNHEY and CDR2 SVGAGI. The CDR3 runs 13 residues. Trimming stripped 6 bases from V and 11 bases from J, with 14 bases between. The CDR3 is CASRIRGTAPLHF. CDR3 DNA: TGTGCCAGCAGAATCAGGGGAACGGCACCCCTCCACTTT.

CDR3 loop: CASSPQGGDSPLHF. The CDR3 DNA is TGTGCCAGCTCACCACAGGGAGGCGATTCACCCCTCCACTTT. The chain links TRBV18 to TRBJ1-6; D remains ambiguous. The CDR3 is 14 amino acids. Germline V gene lookup returns CDR1 KGHSH and CDR2 LQKENI. V gave up 1 base and J gave up 8 bases, with 9 bases separating them. The full variable domain, with the rest looked up from reference TRBV18 and TRBJ1-6, is NAGVMQNPRHLVRRRGQEARLRCSPMKGHSHVYWYRQLPEEGLKFMVYLQKENIIDESGMPKERFSAEFPKEGPSILRIQQVVRGDSAAYFCASSPQGGDSPLHFGNGTRLTVT.

V gene TRBV5-1 combines with J gene TRBJ1-5, with 9 nucleotides matching TRBD1. This CDR3 has 17 residues. The J segment lost 1 base and the V segment lost 0 bases, leaving 5 bases of the junction unmatched. Germline V lookup: CDR1 SGHRS, CDR2 YFSETQ. The CDR3 reads CASSLGTGEGSNQPQHF. CDR3 coding DNA: TGCGCCAGCAGCTTGGGGACAGGGGAGGGGAGCAATCAGCCCCAGCATTTT.

V gene TRBV2 combines with J gene TRBJ1-5; TRBD1 is a possible D gene (5 bases). This CDR3 comprises 15 residues. Germline assignment: CDR1 SNHLY and CDR2 FYNNEI. The V and J ends lost 0 bases and 6 bases respectively, with 12 bases between them. The CDR3 nucleotides are TGTGCCAGCAGTGAAGCCGGCAGGGTTAGTCAGCCCCAGCATTTT. Protein sequence: CASSEAGRVSQPQHF.

The CDR3 nucleotides are TGTGCCAGCAGTGGACAATTGAGGGTCAATGAGCAGTTCTTC. Encoded protein: CASSGQLRVNEQFF. The chain employs TRBV25-1 and TRBJ2-1; a possible D gene is TRBD2 (5 bases). Germline CDR1 is MGHDK and CDR2 is SYGVNS. Trimming cost V 4 bases and J 6 bases, with 13 bases left between them. CDR3 size: 14 residues.

J is TRBJ1-4 and V is TRBV28; perhaps TRBD1 as D (6 bases). The CDR3 has 14 residues. Trimming removed 5 bases at V and 10 bases at J, with 17 bases between. CDR1 and CDR2 (germline): MDHEN, SYDVKM. The CDR3 loop is CASSTGTKKGKLFF. The CDR3 DNA follows: TGTGCCAGCAGTACCGGGACAAAGAAAGGAAAACTGTTTTTT.

This rearrangement joins TRBV19 to TRBJ2-3; no firm D call. Looked up from germline, CDR1 is LNHDA and CDR2 is SQIVND (reference sequence). This CDR3 is 15 amino acids long. V dropped 5 bases and J dropped 2 bases, with 14 bases sitting between them. The CDR3 coding sequence is TGTGCCAGTAGTGAGGCCTCCCGGAACACAGATACGCAGTATTTT. It translates to CASSEASRNTDTQYF.